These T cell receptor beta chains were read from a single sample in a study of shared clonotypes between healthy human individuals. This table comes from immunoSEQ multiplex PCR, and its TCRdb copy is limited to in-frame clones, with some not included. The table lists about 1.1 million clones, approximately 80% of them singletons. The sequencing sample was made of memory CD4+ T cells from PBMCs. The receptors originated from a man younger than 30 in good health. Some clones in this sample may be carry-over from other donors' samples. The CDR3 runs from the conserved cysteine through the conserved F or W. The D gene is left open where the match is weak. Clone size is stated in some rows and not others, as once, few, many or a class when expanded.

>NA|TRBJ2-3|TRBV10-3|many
TGTGCCATCAGCACTAGCACAGATACGCAGTATTTT
CAISTSTDTQYF
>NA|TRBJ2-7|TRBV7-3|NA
TGTGCCAGCAGCTTCTCAGGCTCCTACGAGCAGTACTTC
CASSFSGSYEQYF
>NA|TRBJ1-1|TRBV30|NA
TGTGCCTGGGGACTAGGACCTGCCATTTCGGCTTTCTTT
CAWGLGPAISAFF
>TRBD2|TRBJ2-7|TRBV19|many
TGTGCCAGTAGTATAGCGACTAGCGGAGAGGCCGAGCAGTACTTC
CASSIATSGEAEQYF
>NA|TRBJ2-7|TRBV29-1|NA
TGCAGCGTTGAAGATCGTGAGGGGGCGGGGTACGAGCAGTACTTC
CSVEDREGAGYEQYF
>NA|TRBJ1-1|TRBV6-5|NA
TGTGCCAGCAGTTACTCCGGACCCACTGAAGCTTTCTTT
CASSYSGPTEAFF
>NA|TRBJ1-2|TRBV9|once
TGTGCCAGCAGCGTATCCTACGGGCGAGGCTACACCTTC
CASSVSYGRGYTF
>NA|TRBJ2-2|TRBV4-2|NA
TGTGCCAGCAGCCAAGCGCACCAGCGCGGGGTCTTCGGGGAGCTGTTTTTT
CASSQAHQRGVFGELFF
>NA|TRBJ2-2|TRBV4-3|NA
TGCGCCAGCAGCCAAGATGGAGCGTTTACCGGGGAGCTGTTTTTT
CASSQDGAFTGELFF
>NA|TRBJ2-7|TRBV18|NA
TGTGCCAGCTCACGAACAGTCGCGGGGAGGATATACGAGCAGTACTTC
CASSRTVAGRIYEQYF
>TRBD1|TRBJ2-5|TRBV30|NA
TGTGCCTGGAGTCGACCTGGGACAGAAGAGACCCAGTACTTC
CAWSRPGTEETQYF
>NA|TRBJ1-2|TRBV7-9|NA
TGTGCCAGCAGCCCCGGGGGGGGCGATAGGCTTTCGAGAGGCTACACCTTC
CASSPGGGDRLSRGYTF
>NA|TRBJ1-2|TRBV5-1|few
TGCGCCAGCAGCTTGGAAGGGGGGAACTATGGCTACACCTTC
CASSLEGGNYGYTF
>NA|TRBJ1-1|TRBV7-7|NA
TGTGCCAGCAGCTTAACAGGCAACACTGAAGCTTTCTTT
CASSLTGNTEAFF
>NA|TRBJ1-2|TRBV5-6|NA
TGTGCCAGCAGCCACGGAGCTGTACCCTATGGCTACACCTTC
CASSHGAVPYGYTF
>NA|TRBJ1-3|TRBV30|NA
TGTGCCTGGAACTCCAGGATGGCAGGAAACACCATATATTTT
CAWNSRMAGNTIYF
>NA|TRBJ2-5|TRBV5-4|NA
TGTGCCAGCAGCTTGACAGGGCGAGAGACCCAGTACTTC
CASSLTGRETQYF
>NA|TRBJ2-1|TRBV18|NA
TGTGCCAGCTCACCAACCAGCGGATCCTACAATGAGCAGTTCTTC
CASSPTSGSYNEQFF
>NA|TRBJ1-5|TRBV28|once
TGTGCCAGCAGAAAAGGAGGGGCACGCAATCAGCCCCAGCATTTT
CASRKGGARNQPQHF
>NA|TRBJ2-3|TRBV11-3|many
TGTGCCAGCAGCTTAGGTCAGAGCCCCACAGATACGCAGTATTTT
CASSLGQSPTDTQYF
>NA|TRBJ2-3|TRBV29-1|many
TGCAGCGTTGAAGATGGAGGGCCAGATACGCAGTATTTT
CSVEDGGPDTQYF
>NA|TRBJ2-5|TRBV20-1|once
TGCAGTGCTAGTCTTACAGAGACCCAGTACTTC
CSASLTETQYF
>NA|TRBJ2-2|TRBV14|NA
TGTGCCAGCAGCCAAAACGAGGTAGTGAACACCGGGGAGCTGTTTTTT
CASSQNEVVNTGELFF
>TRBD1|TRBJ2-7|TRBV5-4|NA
TGTGCCAGCAGCTCTGCCGGGACAGGGGGGACGCAGCAGTACTTC
CASSSAGTGGTQQYF
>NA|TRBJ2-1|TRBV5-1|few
TGCGCCAGCAGCTTGGGTGTATCCTACAATGAGCAGTTCTTC
CASSLGVSYNEQFF
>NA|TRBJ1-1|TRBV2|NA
TGTGCCAGCAGAGAAGCCCAGGGAGGGAACACTGAAGCTTTCTTT
CASREAQGGNTEAFF
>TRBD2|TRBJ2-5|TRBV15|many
TGTGCCACCTCCCCGGGACTAGCGGGAGGAAAAGAGACCCAGTACTTC
CATSPGLAGGKETQYF
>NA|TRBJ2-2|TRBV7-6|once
TGTGCCAGCAGCTTCCCTCCCGGCAGAAAAACCGGGGAGCTGTTTTTT
CASSFPPGRKTGELFF
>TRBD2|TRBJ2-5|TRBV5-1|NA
TGCGCCAGCAGCTTGACTAGCGGGAGTGGGGAGACCCAGTACTTC
CASSLTSGSGETQYF
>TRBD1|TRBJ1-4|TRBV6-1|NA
TGTGCCAGCAGTCCGGGACAGGGGATAAAACTGTTTTTT
CASSPGQGIKLFF
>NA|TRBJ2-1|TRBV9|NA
TGTGCCAGCAGCGCTCGGGCCCAGGGGGGGACCCCCGACAATGAGCAGTTCTTC
CASSARAQGGTPDNEQFF
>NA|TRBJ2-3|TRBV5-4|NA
TGTGCCAGCAGCTTGGGCGGGCCGGCCCCAGATACGCAGTATTTT
CASSLGGPAPDTQYF
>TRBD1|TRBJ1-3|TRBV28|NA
TGTGCCAGCAGTTCCGGACAGGGAGATGGAAACACCATATATTTT
CASSSGQGDGNTIYF
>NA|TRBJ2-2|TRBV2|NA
TGTGCCAGCAATGGACGCGTGTACACCGGGGAGCTGTTTTTT
CASNGRVYTGELFF
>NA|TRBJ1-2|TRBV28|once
TGTGCCAGCAGTTTTGCGGATGTCCTGGGGAACTATGGCTACACCTTC
CASSFADVLGNYGYTF
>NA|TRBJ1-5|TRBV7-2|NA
TGTGCCAGCAGCCGACAGCCTAGCAATCAGCCCCAGCATTTT
CASSRQPSNQPQHF
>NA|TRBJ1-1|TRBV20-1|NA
TGCAGTGCTCTACGGGCGACTGAAGCTTTCTTT
CSALRATEAFF
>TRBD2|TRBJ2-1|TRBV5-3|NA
TGTGCCAGAAGCTTGAGGACTAGCGGGAAAATATCAAGCTCCTACAATGAGCAGTTCTTC
CARSLRTSGKISSSYNEQFF
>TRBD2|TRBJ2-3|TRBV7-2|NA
TGTGCCAGCAGCGGACTAGCGGGAGGACGCACAGATACGCAGTATTTT
CASSGLAGGRTDTQYF
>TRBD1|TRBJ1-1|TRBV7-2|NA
TGTGCCAGCAGCAACCGCGAGGGGGCTAGGACTGAAGCTTTCTTT
CASSNREGARTEAFF
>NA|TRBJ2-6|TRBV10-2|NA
TGCGCCAGCTCAGCCGGAGGTAGCTTATCTGGGGCCAACGTCCTGACTTTC
CASSAGGSLSGANVLTF
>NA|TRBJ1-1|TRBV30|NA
TGTGCCGGGGACACCATGATGAACACTGAAGCTTTCTTT
CAGDTMMNTEAFF
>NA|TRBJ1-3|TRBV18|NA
TGTGCCAGCTCACCCGCTCGGGGTTACGGAAACACCATATATTTT
CASSPARGYGNTIYF
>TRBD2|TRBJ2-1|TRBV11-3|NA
TGTGCCAGCAGCTTAACCTCGGGACTATCGACGGAGCAGTTCTTC
CASSLTSGLSTEQFF
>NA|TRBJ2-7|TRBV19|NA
TGTGCCAGCGCCCGGGACACCTCCTACGAGCAGTACTTC
CASARDTSYEQYF
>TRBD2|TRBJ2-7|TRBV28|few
TGTGCCAGCAGCCAACGGGGACTACTCACGAGGGTCTACGAGCAGTACTTC
CASSQRGLLTRVYEQYF
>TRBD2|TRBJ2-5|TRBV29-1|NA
TGCAGCCTCCGCGGGAGGGCACAAGAGACCCAGTACTTC
CSLRGRAQETQYF
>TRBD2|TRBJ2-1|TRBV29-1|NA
TGCAGCGTTGAGCGGGCTAGCGGGAGGGACAATGAGCAGTTCTTC
CSVERASGRDNEQFF
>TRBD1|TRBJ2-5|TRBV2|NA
TGTGCCAGGAGACGGGACAGGGGTCCGGGGGGGACCCAGTACTTC
CARRRDRGPGGTQYF
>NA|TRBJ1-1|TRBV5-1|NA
TGCGCCAGCAGCCTTGCCCCCGCGAACACTGAAGCTTTCTTT
CASSLAPANTEAFF
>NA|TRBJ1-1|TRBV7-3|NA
TGTGCCAGCAGCCCGGACGGTGAGACTGAAGCTTTCTTT
CASSPDGETEAFF
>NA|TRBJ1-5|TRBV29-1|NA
TGCAGCGTTCAGGGAATGGGCAATCAGCCCCAGCATTTT
CSVQGMGNQPQHF
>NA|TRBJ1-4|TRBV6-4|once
TGTGCCAGCAGTGACGCAGGGGAGTCTAATGAAAAACTGTTTTTT
CASSDAGESNEKLFF
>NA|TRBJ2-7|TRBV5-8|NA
TGTGCCAGCAGCTTGGTCCAAAGAGACTCCTACGAGCAGTACTTC
CASSLVQRDSYEQYF
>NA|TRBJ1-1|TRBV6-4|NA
TGTGCCAGCAGTGTCGATCCAGAAGCTTTCTTT
CASSVDPEAFF
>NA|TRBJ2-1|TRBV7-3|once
TGTGCCAGCAGCTTACAGGTGTCTACCTACAATGAGCAGTTCTTC
CASSLQVSTYNEQFF
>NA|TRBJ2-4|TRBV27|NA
TGTGCCAGCAGTTCCGGGACGGGGGAAGGTATTCAGTACTTC
CASSSGTGEGIQYF